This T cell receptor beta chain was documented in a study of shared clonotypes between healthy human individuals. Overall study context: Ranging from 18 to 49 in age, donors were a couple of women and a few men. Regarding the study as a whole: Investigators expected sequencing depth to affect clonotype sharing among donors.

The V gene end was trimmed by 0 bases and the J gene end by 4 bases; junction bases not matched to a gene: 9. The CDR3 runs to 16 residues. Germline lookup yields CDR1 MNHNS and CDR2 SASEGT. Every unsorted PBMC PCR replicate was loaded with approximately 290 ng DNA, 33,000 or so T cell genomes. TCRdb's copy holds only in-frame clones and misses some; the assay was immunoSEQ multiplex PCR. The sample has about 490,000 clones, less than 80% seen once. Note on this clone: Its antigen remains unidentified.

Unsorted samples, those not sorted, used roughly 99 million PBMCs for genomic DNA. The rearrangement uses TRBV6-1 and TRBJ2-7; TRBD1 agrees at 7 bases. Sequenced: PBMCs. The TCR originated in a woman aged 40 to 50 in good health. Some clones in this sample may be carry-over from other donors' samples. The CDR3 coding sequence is TGTGCCAGCAGTGAAGCAGCCCCGGCAGGGGGTTACGAGCAGTACTTC. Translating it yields CASSEAAPAGGYEQYF.